This TCR beta chain was documented in a study of shared clonotypes between healthy human individuals. Study-level results: Non-shared clonotypes displayed generation probabilities falling below those of clonotypes present in all four donors.

Germline V CDR1 and CDR2: MNHNS, SASEGT. V shed 1 base, J shed 1 base, and the junction held 7 bases outside the gene matches. This CDR3 has 17 residues. As for this clone: Its target is unknown.

The assay ran at deep level. Genomic DNA (from each subset) was split evenly across several immunoSEQ plates. The repertoire was sequenced with immunoSEQ multiplex PCR; TCRdb's copy has only in-frame clones and lacks some. The data show millions of clones, 95% seen once. V gene TRBV6-1 combines with J gene TRBJ1-1, with 9 positions matching TRBD1. Sequenced input: naive CD4+ T cells sorted from blood. Subset indicated: CD45RA+ positively selected. The origin of this receptor is a man between 18 and 35 years old in good health. The chain's CDR3 is CASSEEGTGLRNTEAFF. The CDR3, as DNA: TGTGCCAGCAGTGAAGAGGGGACAGGGTTGAGGAACACTGAAGCTTTCTTT.